This entry lists 27 T cell receptor beta chains sequenced from one sample in a study of OX40 agonist ivuxolimab in advanced cancers. Sequenced by immunoSEQ multiplex PCR; TCRdb stores in-frame clones only, minus some. The sample lists 67,000 or so clones, roughly 89% occurring once. Specimen: CD4+ or CD8+ T cells sorted from blood, collected in a trial of the OX40 agonist ivuxolimab. These receptors all come from an adult with an advanced solid tumor such as melanoma, head and neck, liver or kidney cancer.

The chain joins TRBV6-6 to TRBJ2-1; possibly TRBD1 or TRBD2 for D (5 bases each). There are 14 residues in the CDR3. Trimming cost V 7 bases and J 0 bases, with 10 bases left between them. The germline V gene has CDR1 MNHNY and CDR2 SVGAGI (reference sequence). The CDR3 loop is CASTMGTSYNEQFF. Written as DNA, the CDR3 is TGTGCCAGCACGATGGGGACCTCCTACAATGAGCAGTTCTTC.

This clone was counted only a few times. The chain links TRBV2 to TRBJ2-7; D not resolved. Germline V gives CDR1 SNHLY, CDR2 FYNNEI. V lost 3 bases to trimming and J lost 2 bases, with 2 bases between them. The CDR3 loop spans 11 amino acids. In nucleotides, the CDR3 is TGTGCCAGCAGTGAGGCCTACGAGCAGTACTTC. Translating it yields CASSEAYEQYF. Filled out from reference TRBV2 and TRBJ2-7, the complete variable domain reads EPEVTQTPSHQVTQMGQEVILRCVPISNHLYFYWYRQILGQKVEFLVSFYNNEISEKSEIFDDQFSVERPDGSNFTLKIRSTKLEDSAMYFCASSEAYEQYFGPGTRLTVT.

The chain has TRBV27 and TRBJ1-3; D is undetermined. Germline assignment: CDR1 MNHEY and CDR2 SMNVEV (reference sequence). Trimming shortened V by 6 bases and J by 4 bases, and 7 bases separated the two germline ends. This CDR3 is built from 12 residues. As DNA, the CDR3 is TGTGCCAGCAGGTCACCCGGAAACACCATATATTTT. Translating gives CASRSPGNTIYF.

The rearrangement uses TRBV5-1 and TRBJ1-6, with D uncertain. This CDR3 comprises 15 residues. V gave up 2 bases and J gave up 8 bases, with 14 bases separating them. Germline V lookup: CDR1 SGHRS, CDR2 YFSETQ. The CDR3 reads CASSFGSPRDSPLHF. The CDR3 nucleotides read TGCGCCAGCAGCTTCGGCAGCCCCCGGGATTCACCCCTCCACTTT.

This chain joins TRBV7-9 and TRBJ2-3, with D unclear. Germline lookup yields CDR1 SEHNR and CDR2 FQNEAQ (reference sequence). The CDR3 totals 13 residues. Trimming cost V 4 bases and J 1 base, with 6 bases left between them. CDR3 in DNA: TGTGCCAGCAGCTCATCCGGCACAGATACGCAGTATTTT. Protein product: CASSSSGTDTQYF.

The chain joins TRBV4-1 to TRBJ1-1; 7 bases agree with TRBD1. CDR3 length: 15 amino acids. J lost 0 bases, V lost 1 base, and 2 bases had no gene match. Germline V CDR1 and CDR2: MGHRA, YSYEKL. The CDR3 is CASSQVGQMNTEAFF. CDR3 DNA sequence: TGCGCCAGCAGCCAAGTGGGACAGATGAACACTGAAGCTTTCTTT.

The chain carries TRBV5-6 and TRBJ1-6; 7 bases are a match to TRBD1. Germline loops: CDR1 SGHDT, CDR2 YYEEEE. This CDR3 comprises 13 residues. After removal of 3 bases from V and 9 bases from J, the junction contained 3 bases not matched to a gene. CDR3 amino acids: CASSSDRVSPLHF. CDR3 sequence (DNA): TGTGCCAGCAGCTCCGACAGGGTTTCACCCCTCCACTTT.

The chain employs TRBV2 and TRBJ2-2; D remains ambiguous. The CDR3 has 13 residues. Trimming removed 4 bases at V and 6 bases at J, with 9 bases between. Germline values: CDR1 SNHLY, CDR2 FYNNEI. CDR3 in amino acids: CASSVNGAGELFF. The CDR3 DNA sequence: TGTGCCAGCAGTGTCAATGGGGCCGGGGAGCTGTTTTTT.

V gene TRBV7-9 combines with J gene TRBJ2-5, with 7 bases matching TRBD2. The CDR3 covers 15 residues. Germline V lookup: CDR1 SEHNR, CDR2 FQNEAQ (reference sequence). V lost 1 base, J lost 1 base, and 3 bases stayed unmatched. The CDR3 sequence: CASSLGGGGQETQYF. For the CDR3, the DNA is TGTGCCAGCAGCTTAGGAGGCGGGGGCCAAGAGACCCAGTACTTC.

This clone was recorded a few times. The chain couples TRBV2 to TRBJ2-3; D is possibly TRBD1 (5 bases). Germline V gene data show CDR1 as SNHLY and CDR2 as FYNNEI. This CDR3 region has 13 residues. V was shortened by 7 bases and J by 2 bases, with 10 bases between the two germline ends. The CDR3 spells CASIRGPTDTQYF. For the CDR3, the DNA is TGTGCCAGCATTAGGGGCCCCACAGATACGCAGTATTTT.

The chain carries TRBV5-4 and TRBJ1-3, with D maybe TRBD1 (6 bases). The CDR3 length is 16 residues. With 2 bases removed from V and 2 bases from J, the gap between germline ends came to 14 bases. CDR1 and CDR2 from the germline V gene are SGHNT and YYREEE (reference sequence). CDR3 protein: CASSFGGGGPGNTIYF. The DNA of the CDR3 is TGTGCCAGCAGCTTCGGAGGTGGGGGGCCTGGAAACACCATATATTTT.

The CDR3 nucleotides read TGTGCCAGCAGCCAAGATAAGGTCTACGAGCAGTACTTC. Translated: CASSQDKVYEQYF. This rearrangement joins TRBV5-5 to TRBJ2-7; D call uncertain. This CDR3 region has 13 residues. Per the germline V gene, CDR1 is SGHKS and CDR2 is YYEKEE (reference sequence). The V and J ends lost 4 bases and 3 bases respectively, with 11 bases between them.

In DNA, the CDR3 is TGTGCCAGCAGCTTGGTCGGGGGGGGCAGGGTCCACACTGAAGCTTTCTTT. Protein product: CASSLVGGGRVHTEAFF. The chain carries TRBV5-5 and TRBJ1-1, with a tentative D call TRBD1 (6 bases). V was clipped by 0 bases and J by 3 bases, with 18 bases between them. Germline V gene lookup returns CDR1 SGHKS and CDR2 YYEKEE (reference sequence). This CDR3 contains 17 residues.

About this clone: Mismatch with germline at one junction end may stem from a read error. Distinct nucleotide sequences in the sample also encode this CDR3. The chain has TRBV5-1 and TRBJ2-5; no clear D. CDR3 length equals 14 residues. Per the germline V gene, CDR1 is SGHRS and CDR2 is YFSETQ. The DNA for the CDR3 is TGTGCCAGCAGCGCAGAATCGAAACAAGAGACCCAGTACTTC. This encodes CASSAESKQETQYF.

This clone appeared once. This chain links TRBV12-5 with TRBJ1-2; 8 bases map to TRBD1. CDR3 size: 17 residues. V lost 1 base to trimming and J lost 2 bases; unmatched junction nucleotides: 9. CDR1 and CDR2 (germline): LGHNT, FRNRAP. The chain's CDR3 is CASGLALTGEENYGYTF. The CDR3, as DNA: TGTGCTAGTGGTTTGGCGCTGACAGGGGAGGAAAACTATGGCTACACCTTC.

The CDR3 DNA reads as TGCGCCAGCAGCCAACAGACAGGGGACGAAGAGACCCAGTACTTC. It encodes CASSQQTGDEETQYF. The chain uses TRBV5-1 and TRBJ2-5; 8 bases fit TRBD1. The germline CDR1 and CDR2 sequences are SGHRS and YFSETQ. The CDR3 is made up of 15 amino acids. V shed 4 bases, J shed 3 bases, and the junction held 8 bases outside the gene matches.

The J gene is TRBJ1-3, the V gene TRBV5-8; D ambiguous. This CDR3 spans 15 amino acids. Per the germline V gene, CDR1 is SGHTS and CDR2 is YDEGEE. Trimming cost V 0 bases and J 4 bases, with 11 bases left between them. CDR3 residues: CASSLALSRGNTIYF. The CDR3 DNA is TGTGCCAGCAGCTTGGCCCTTTCGAGAGGAAACACCATATATTTT. Drawing the rest from reference TRBV5-8 and TRBJ1-3, the complete variable domain is EAGVTQSPTHLIKTRGQQATLRCSPISGHTSVYWYQQALGLGLQFLLWYDEGEERNRGNFPPRFSGRQFPNYSSELNVNALELEDSALYLCASSLALSRGNTIYFGEGSWLTVV.

The rearrangement joins TRBV19 to TRBJ2-1, with D perhaps TRBD1 (6 bases). Trimming shortened V by 3 bases and J by 5 bases, and 14 bases separated the two germline ends. The CDR3 covers 15 residues. Germline V lookup: CDR1 LNHDA, CDR2 SQIVND (reference sequence). The CDR3, as DNA: TGTGCCAGTAGTATGTCGAGGGGGATACACAATGAGCAGTTCTTC. Translation: CASSMSRGIHNEQFF.

This chain uses TRBV5-1 with TRBJ2-5, with 8 bases fitting TRBD2. V was clipped by 0 bases and J by 5 bases; unmatched bases: 9. This CDR3 has 16 amino acids. The germline V gene encodes CDR1 SGHRS and CDR2 YFSETQ. For the CDR3, the DNA is TGCGCCAGCAGCTTGGAAGGGACTAGGGTCGGGGAGACCCAGTACTTC. Residues: CASSLEGTRVGETQYF. The entire variable domain, with the rest obtained from reference TRBV5-1 and TRBJ2-5, is as follows: KAGVTQTPRYLIKTRGQQVTLSCSPISGHRSVSWYQQTPGQGLQFLFEYFSETQRNKGNFPGRFSGRQFSNSRSEMNVSTLELGDSALYLCASSLEGTRVGETQYFGPGTRLLVL.

The CDR3, as DNA: TGTGCCAGTGGGAACACTGAAGCTTTCTTT. This gives the protein CASGNTEAFF. The chain employs TRBV19 and TRBJ1-1; the D is unclear. Trimming left V 8 bases short and J 1 base short, with 2 bases between. This CDR3 has 10 residues. CDR1 and CDR2 from the germline V gene are LNHDA and SQIVND (reference sequence). The variable domain in full, completed from reference TRBV19 and TRBJ1-1, reads DGGITQSPKYLFRKEGQNVTLSCEQNLNHDAMYWYRQDPGQGLRLIYYSQIVNDFQKGDIAEGYSVSREKKESFPLTVTSAQKNPTAFYLCASGNTEAFFGQGTRLTVV.

J is TRBJ2-7 and V is TRBV21-1. TRBV21-1 is a pseudogene. This CDR3 has 15 amino acids. CDR3 coding DNA: TGTGCCAGCAGCCCCCGGGGCAGGAGCTCCTACGAGCAGTACTTC. It codes for CASSPRGRSSYEQYF.

This sequence joins TRBV2 and TRBJ2-2; D might be TRBD1 or TRBD2, each matching 6 bases. Germline V CDR1 and CDR2: SNHLY, FYNNEI. Between the trimmed V and J ends, which lost 4 bases and 7 bases, there was a span of 10 bases. The CDR3 contains 13 residues. The CDR3 bases are TGTGCCAGCAGTGGGACAGCGGGCGGGGAGCTGTTTTTT. The encoded protein is CASSGTAGGELFF. The variable domain in full, with the rest retrieved from reference TRBV2 and TRBJ2-2, is EPEVTQTPSHQVTQMGQEVILRCVPISNHLYFYWYRQILGQKVEFLVSFYNNEISEKSEIFDDQFSVERPDGSNFTLKIRSTKLEDSAMYFCASSGTAGGELFFGEGSRLTVL.

The rearrangement uses TRBV4-1 and TRBJ1-4, with 10 bases lining up with TRBD1. The ends lost 0 bases at V and 7 bases at J; junction bases unmatched: 5. The CDR3 loop spans 16 amino acids. Germline CDR1 MGHRA, CDR2 YSYEKL. CDR3 sequence reads: CASSQDRDRGGEKLFF. CDR3 sequence (DNA): TGCGCCAGCAGCCAAGACCGGGACAGGGGTGGTGAAAAACTGTTTTTT.

The CDR3 region is CASSLRHDQTQYF. Written as DNA, the CDR3 is TGTGCCAGCAGTCTTAGACATGATCAGACCCAGTACTTC. V is TRBV2 and J is TRBJ2-5; D is unclear. The CDR3 extends over 13 amino acids. Germline CDR1 SNHLY, CDR2 FYNNEI. V gave up 5 bases and J gave up 6 bases, with 13 bases separating them.

The chain carries TRBV7-2 and TRBJ1-3; D is uncertain. This CDR3 has 17 residues. Deletions cut 3 bases from V and 2 bases from J, with 17 bases between. Germline V gene data show CDR1 as SGHTA and CDR2 as FQGNSA. The CDR3 nucleotides read TGTGCCAGCAGCTTGGATACCTCTGTTGGGGCTGGAAACACCATATATTTT. As protein: CASSLDTSVGAGNTIYF.

V usage is TRBV30 and J usage is TRBJ2-1; D may be TRBD2 (6 bases). V lost 5 bases and J lost 6, with 8 bases in between. The CDR3 length is 11 residues. Germline lookup yields CDR1 GTSNPN and CDR2 SVGIG (reference sequence). This chain's CDR3 is CAWLTSNEQFF. The CDR3 DNA reads as TGTGCCTGGTTGACTAGCAATGAGCAGTTCTTC. The full variable domain, completed using reference TRBV30 and TRBJ2-1, is SQTIHQWPATLVQPVGSPLSLECTVEGTSNPNLYWYRQAAGRGLQLLFYSVGIGQISSEVPQNLSASRPQDRQFILSSKKLLLSDSGFYLCAWLTSNEQFFGPGTRLTVL.

The chain recombines TRBV11-3 with TRBJ2-2; 7 bases are shared with TRBD2. Germline V gene lookup returns CDR1 SGHNT and CDR2 YENEEA. This CDR3 is 14 amino acids long. Trimming at V came to 5 bases and at J to 0 bases, leaving 0 bases not matched to a gene. The CDR3 DNA sequence: TGTGCCAGCAGCCTAGCGGCGAACACCGGGGAGCTGTTTTTT. This encodes CASSLAANTGELFF.